A selection of T cell receptor beta chains follows, all from one sample in a study of T-cell reconstitution after alpha-beta-depleted transplantation in children. TCRdb fed the PCR reads into MiXCR, producing one record per CDR3 protein. The sample carries around 600,000 distinct CDR3 sequences, 8% to 11% recorded once. The specimen was PBMCs from the stem cell graft donor, collected from the stem cell graft. These receptors were taken from a human donor who donated a stem cell graft to a child with acute myeloid leukemia. CDR3s include the opening cysteine and the closing phenylalanine or tryptophan. The order of the fields is V gene, J gene, clone size, D gene, CDR3 DNA, CDR3 protein. D genes are given only for firm matches. Some rows mark clone size as missing; the rest say once, few, many or name a class of expanded clone.

TRBV7-8,TRBJ2-5,few,-,TGTGCCAGCAGCTTGAAGAGTCAGGGGAAAGAGACCCAGTACTTC,CASSLKSQGKETQYF
TRBV5-4,TRBJ2-1,few,TRBD1,TGTGCCAGCAGCTTGGCCGGGGGGGACAGGGGTGAGCAGTTCTTC,CASSLAGGDRGEQFF
TRBV4-3,TRBJ2-3,-,-,TGCGCCAGCAGCCAAGAGCGCCAGACACCGGGAGATACGCAGTATTTT,CASSQERQTPGDTQYF
TRBV29-1,TRBJ1-1,-,-,TGCAGCGTCGGCAGGGGTTCTTTGGAAGCTTTCTTT,CSVGRGSLEAFF
TRBV29-1,TRBJ2-7,-,TRBD1,TGCAGCTCATTACAGGGGGGCGAGCAGTACTTC,CSSLQGGEQYF
TRBV29-1,TRBJ2-3,many,-,TGCAGCGTTGAGGGAGCAGACACAGATACGCAGTATTTT,CSVEGADTDTQYF
TRBV6-1,TRBJ2-4,-,TRBD1,TGTGCCAGCAGTGAAGGGACAGGGATCATTCAGTACTTC,CASSEGTGIIQYF
TRBV12-5,TRBJ1-1,many,-,TGTGCTAGTGGTTTGGAGAACACTGAAGCTTTCTTT,CASGLENTEAFF
TRBV5-1,TRBJ1-4,-,-,TGCGCCAGTAACAGGAGAGGGGGTGAAAAACTGTTTTTT,CASNRRGGEKLFF
TRBV28,TRBJ2-2,-,-,TGTGCCAGCAGTTTACCCTCCAGGGAGCTGTTTTTT,CASSLPSRELFF
TRBV15,TRBJ2-1,many,-,TGTGCCACCAGCAGAGATGCGACTACCTACAATGAGCAGTTCTTC,CATSRDATTYNEQFF
TRBV7-2,TRBJ2-3,few,TRBD2,TGTGCCAGCAGCCATAGGGGACTAGCGGCCACAGATACGCAGTATTTT,CASSHRGLAATDTQYF
TRBV29-1,TRBJ2-7,many,-,TGCAGCTCAACGTCCGAAGAGCCCTACGAGCAGTACTTC,CSSTSEEPYEQYF
TRBV7-2,TRBJ1-2,few,-,TGTGCCAGCAGACTAGACAGATACTATGGCTACACCTTC,CASRLDRYYGYTF
TRBV4-2,TRBJ1-2,few,TRBD1,TGTGCCAGCAGCCAAGATCGCCCACCCCTCAACTACAGGGGGCGCAAAAATGGCTACACCTTC,CASSQDRPPLNYRGRKNGYTF
TRBV3-1,TRBJ2-7,many,-,TGCGCCAGCAGCCAAGAAAGGGGTTCGTACGAGCAGTACTTC,CASSQERGSYEQYF
TRBV7-7,TRBJ2-3,-,-,TGTGCTAGCAGCTTAGGAACAGCAATCACAGATACGCAGTATTTT,CASSLGTAITDTQYF
TRBV7-9,TRBJ2-7,few,TRBD2,TGTGCCAGCAGCTTACCGCGGGAGGGGGTCGAGCAGTACTTC,CASSLPREGVEQYF
TRBV12-3/TRBV12-4,TRBJ2-1,few,-,TGTGCCAGCAGTTTGAGGGCCGTCCAACTCGCCAATGAGCAGTTCTTC,CASSLRAVQLANEQFF
TRBV7-3,TRBJ2-1,many,TRBD2,TGTGCCAGCAGCCAAACTAGCGGGAGCCCCAATGAGCAGTTCTTC,CASSQTSGSPNEQFF
TRBV7-8,TRBJ2-2,few,-,TGTGCCAGCAGATGGTTAGCGGTCAACACCGGGGAGCTGTTTTTT,CASRWLAVNTGELFF
TRBV20-1,TRBJ1-5,-,-,TGCAGTGCTAGGCGACAGGACCTCCCTCGCAATCAGCCCCAGCATTTT,CSARRQDLPRNQPQHF
TRBV19,TRBJ2-1,few,TRBD2,TGTGCCAGTAGGGGGAACGGGAGGGCCTGGTCCAATGAGCAGTTCTTC,CASRGNGRAWSNEQFF
TRBV20-1,TRBJ2-1,many,TRBD2,TGCAGTGCTAGCCCCCTAGCGGGAGGCCCCCATGAGCAGTTCTTC,CSASPLAGGPHEQFF
TRBV18,TRBJ2-6,many,-,TGTGCCAGCTCACCAGCTCCGGGGACAGCCAACGTCCTGACTTTC,CASSPAPGTANVLTF
TRBV20-1,TRBJ2-3,-,TRBD2,TGCAGTGCTAGAGATAGCGGGAGGACAGCAGATACGCAGTATTTT,CSARDSGRTADTQYF
TRBV20-1,TRBJ2-7,many,-,TGCAGTGCTAGAGGCAGGGTCTACGAGCAGTACTTC,CSARGRVYEQYF
TRBV27,TRBJ2-5,few,-,TGTGCCAGCAGTTTCTGGGGGCCTCAAGAGACCCAGTACTTC,CASSFWGPQETQYF
TRBV5-1,TRBJ2-7,few,TRBD1,TGCGCCAGCAGCTTGGTTCCAGGGGGCGCCTCTTACGAGCAGTACTTC,CASSLVPGGASYEQYF
TRBV9,TRBJ2-2,many,-,TGTGCCAGCAGCGTAGCCGGGGAGCTGTTTTTT,CASSVAGELFF
TRBV5-1,TRBJ2-7,few,TRBD1,TGCGCCAGCGGGACAGGGTCGGGCGAGCAGTACTTC,CASGTGSGEQYF
TRBV7-2,TRBJ2-5,many,TRBD2,TGTGCCAGCAGCTCCAGCCTTAGCGGGAGGCGGATACGGCAAGAGACCCAGTACTTC,CASSSSLSGRRIRQETQYF
TRBV9,TRBJ2-2,few,-,TGTGCCAGCAGCGTTGGCATAGGGCAGAAGCACACCGGGGAGCTGTTTTTT,CASSVGIGQKHTGELFF